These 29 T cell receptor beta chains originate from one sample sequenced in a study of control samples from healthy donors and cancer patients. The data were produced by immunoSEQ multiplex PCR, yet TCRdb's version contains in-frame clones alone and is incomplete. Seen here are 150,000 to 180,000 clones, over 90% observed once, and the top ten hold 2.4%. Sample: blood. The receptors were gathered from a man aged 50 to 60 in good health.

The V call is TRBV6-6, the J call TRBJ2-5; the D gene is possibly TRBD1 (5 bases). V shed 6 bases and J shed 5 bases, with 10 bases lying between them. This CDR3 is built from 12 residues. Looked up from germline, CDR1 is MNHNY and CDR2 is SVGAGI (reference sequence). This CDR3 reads CASSPAGETQYF. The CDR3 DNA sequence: TGTGCCAGCAGCCCCGCAGGGGAGACCCAGTACTTC.

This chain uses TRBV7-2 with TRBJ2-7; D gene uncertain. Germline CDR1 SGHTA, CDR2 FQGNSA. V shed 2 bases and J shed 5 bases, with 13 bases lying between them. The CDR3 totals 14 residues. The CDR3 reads CASSLSWSRDEQYF. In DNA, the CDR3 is TGTGCCAGCAGCTTATCATGGAGTCGCGACGAGCAGTACTTC.

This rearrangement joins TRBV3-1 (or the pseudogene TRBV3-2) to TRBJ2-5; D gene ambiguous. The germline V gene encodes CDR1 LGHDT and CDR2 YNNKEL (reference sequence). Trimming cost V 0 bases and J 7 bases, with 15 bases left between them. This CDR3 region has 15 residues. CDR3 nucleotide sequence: TGTGCCAGCAGCCAAGATGGGCGCGTGGTGGGGACCCAGTACTTC. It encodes CASSQDGRVVGTQYF.

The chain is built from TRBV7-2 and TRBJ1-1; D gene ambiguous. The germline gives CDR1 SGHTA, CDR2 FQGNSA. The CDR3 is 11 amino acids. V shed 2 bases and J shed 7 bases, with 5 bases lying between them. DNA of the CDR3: TGTGCCAGCAGCTTACAAGTTGAAGCTTTCTTT. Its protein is CASSLQVEAFF.

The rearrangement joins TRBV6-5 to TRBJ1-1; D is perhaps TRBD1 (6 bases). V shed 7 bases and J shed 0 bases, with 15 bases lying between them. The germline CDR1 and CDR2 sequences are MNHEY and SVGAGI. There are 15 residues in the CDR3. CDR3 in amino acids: CASTGGTGMNTEAFF. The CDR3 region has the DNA TGTGCCAGCACGGGTGGAACAGGGATGAACACTGAAGCTTTCTTT.

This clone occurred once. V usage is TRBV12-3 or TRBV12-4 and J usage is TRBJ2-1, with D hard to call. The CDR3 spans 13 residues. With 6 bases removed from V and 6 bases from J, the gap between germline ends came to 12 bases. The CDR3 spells CASSPLVGNEQFF. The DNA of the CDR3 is TGTGCCAGCAGCCCACTTGTGGGCAATGAGCAGTTCTTC.

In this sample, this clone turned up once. The CDR3 is CASSQDRLAGDYNEQFF. CDR3 bases: TGTGCCAGCAGCCAAGATCGGCTAGCGGGAGACTACAATGAGCAGTTCTTC. The chain recombines TRBV3-1 (or the pseudogene TRBV3-2) with TRBJ2-1; 10 bases line up with TRBD2. V was clipped by 0 bases and J by 3 bases; unmatched bases: 5. There are 17 residues in the CDR3. Looked up from germline, CDR1 is LGHDT and CDR2 is YNNKEL (reference sequence).

The CDR3 DNA reads TGCGCCAGCAGCTCTTGGACAGAAAACTATGGCTACACCTTC. Translated, it gives CASSSWTENYGYTF. The chain combines TRBV5-1 with TRBJ1-2; D might be TRBD1 (6 bases). The CDR3 runs to 14 residues. In germline, CDR1 is SGHRS, CDR2 YFSETQ. With 3 bases removed from V and 2 bases from J, the gap between germline ends came to 11 bases.

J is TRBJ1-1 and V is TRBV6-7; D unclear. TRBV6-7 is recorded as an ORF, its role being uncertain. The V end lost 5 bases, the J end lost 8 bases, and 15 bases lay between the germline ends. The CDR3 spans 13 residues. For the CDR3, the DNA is TGTGCCAGCAGTACGGGCCCCGGGGAGGAAGCTTTCTTT. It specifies CASSTGPGEEAFF.

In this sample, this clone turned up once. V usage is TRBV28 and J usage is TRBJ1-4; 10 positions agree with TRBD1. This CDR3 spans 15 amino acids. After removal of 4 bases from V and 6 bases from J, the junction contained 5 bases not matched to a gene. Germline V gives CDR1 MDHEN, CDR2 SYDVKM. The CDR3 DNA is TGTGCCAGCAGTTCCCCCGGGACAGGGGATGAAAAACTGTTTTTT. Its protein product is CASSSPGTGDEKLFF.

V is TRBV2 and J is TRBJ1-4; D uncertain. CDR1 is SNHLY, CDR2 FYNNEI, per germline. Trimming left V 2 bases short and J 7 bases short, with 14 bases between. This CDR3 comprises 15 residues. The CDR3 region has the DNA TGTGCCAGCAGTGAAAGGAAAAGGACGGTTGAAAAACTGTTTTTT. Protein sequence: CASSERKRTVEKLFF.

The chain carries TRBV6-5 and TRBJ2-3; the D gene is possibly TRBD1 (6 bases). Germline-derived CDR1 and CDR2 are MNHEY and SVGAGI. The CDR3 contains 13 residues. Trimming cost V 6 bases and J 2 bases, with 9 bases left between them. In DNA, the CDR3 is TGTGCCAGCAGGGGACATATCACAGATACGCAGTATTTT. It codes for CASRGHITDTQYF.

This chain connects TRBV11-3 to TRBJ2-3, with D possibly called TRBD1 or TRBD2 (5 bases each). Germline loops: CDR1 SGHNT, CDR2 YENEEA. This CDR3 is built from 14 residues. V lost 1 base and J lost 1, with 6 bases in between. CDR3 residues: CASSLGGRTDTQYF. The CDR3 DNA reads TGTGCCAGCAGCTTAGGGGGACGCACAGATACGCAGTATTTT.

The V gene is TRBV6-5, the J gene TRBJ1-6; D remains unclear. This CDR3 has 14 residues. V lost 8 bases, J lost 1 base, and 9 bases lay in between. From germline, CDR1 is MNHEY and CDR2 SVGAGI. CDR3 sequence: CASRLESYNSPLHF. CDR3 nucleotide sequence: TGTGCCAGCCGTCTAGAGTCCTATAATTCACCCCTCCACTTT.

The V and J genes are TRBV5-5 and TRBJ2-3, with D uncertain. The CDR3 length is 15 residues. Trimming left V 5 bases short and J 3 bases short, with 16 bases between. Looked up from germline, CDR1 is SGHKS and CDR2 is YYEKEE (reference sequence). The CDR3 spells CASSRTLPETDTQYF. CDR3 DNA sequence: TGTGCCAGCAGTCGTACCCTCCCTGAGACAGATACGCAGTATTTT.

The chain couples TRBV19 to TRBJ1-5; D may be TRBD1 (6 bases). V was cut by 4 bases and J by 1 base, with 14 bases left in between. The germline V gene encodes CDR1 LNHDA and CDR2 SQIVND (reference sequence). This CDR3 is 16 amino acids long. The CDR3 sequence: CASSRGTGRSNQPQHF. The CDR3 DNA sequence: TGTGCCAGTAGTAGGGGAACAGGGAGGAGCAATCAGCCCCAGCATTTT. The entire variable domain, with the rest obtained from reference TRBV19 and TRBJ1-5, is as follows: DGGITQSPKYLFRKEGQNVTLSCEQNLNHDAMYWYRQDPGQGLRLIYYSQIVNDFQKGDIAEGYSVSREKKESFPLTVTSAQKNPTAFYLCASSRGTGRSNQPQHFGDGTRLSIL.

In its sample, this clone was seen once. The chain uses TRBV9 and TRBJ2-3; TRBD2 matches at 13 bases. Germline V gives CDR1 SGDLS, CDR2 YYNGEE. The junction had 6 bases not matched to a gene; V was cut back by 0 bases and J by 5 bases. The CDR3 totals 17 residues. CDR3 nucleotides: TGTGCCAGCAGCGTAGCCCGGGGACTAGCGGGAAGAGATACGCAGTATTTT. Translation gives CASSVARGLAGRDTQYF.

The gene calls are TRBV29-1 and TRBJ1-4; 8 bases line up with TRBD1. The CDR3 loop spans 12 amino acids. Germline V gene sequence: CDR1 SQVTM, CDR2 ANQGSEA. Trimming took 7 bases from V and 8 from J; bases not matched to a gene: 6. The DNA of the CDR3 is TGCAGCGGTGGGACAGGCGGCGAAAAACTGTTTTTT. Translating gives CSGGTGGEKLFF.

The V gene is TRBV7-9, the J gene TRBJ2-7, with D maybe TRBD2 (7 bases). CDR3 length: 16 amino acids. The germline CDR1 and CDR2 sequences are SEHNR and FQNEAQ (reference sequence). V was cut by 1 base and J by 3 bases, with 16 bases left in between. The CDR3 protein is CASSLVGGRGNYEQYF. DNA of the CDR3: TGTGCCAGCAGCTTAGTAGGAGGGAGGGGGAACTACGAGCAGTACTTC.

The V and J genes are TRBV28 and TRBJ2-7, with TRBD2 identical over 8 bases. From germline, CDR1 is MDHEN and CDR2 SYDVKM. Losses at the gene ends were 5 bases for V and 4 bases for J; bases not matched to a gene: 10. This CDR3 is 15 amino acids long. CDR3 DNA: TGTGCCAGCAGTGGAGTAACTAGCGGTCTATACGAGCAGTACTTC. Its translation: CASSGVTSGLYEQYF.

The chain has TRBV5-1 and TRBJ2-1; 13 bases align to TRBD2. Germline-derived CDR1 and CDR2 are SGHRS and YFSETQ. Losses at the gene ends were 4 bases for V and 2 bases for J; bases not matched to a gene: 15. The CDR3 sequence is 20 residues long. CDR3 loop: CASSQDQGLAGPDTYNEQFF. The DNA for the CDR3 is TGCGCCAGCAGCCAAGACCAGGGACTAGCGGGACCAGACACCTACAATGAGCAGTTCTTC.

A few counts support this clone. The CDR3 reads CASSQGQAGKKLFF. CDR3 sequence (DNA): TGTGCCAGCAGCCAAGGCCAGGCGGGAAAAAAACTGTTTTTT. The chain uses TRBV3-1 (or the pseudogene TRBV3-2) and TRBJ1-4; the D is unclear. Trimming took 1 base from V and 9 from J, leaving 12 bases between them. CDR3 length: 14 residues. Germline V gene sequence: CDR1 LGHDT, CDR2 YNNKEL (reference sequence).

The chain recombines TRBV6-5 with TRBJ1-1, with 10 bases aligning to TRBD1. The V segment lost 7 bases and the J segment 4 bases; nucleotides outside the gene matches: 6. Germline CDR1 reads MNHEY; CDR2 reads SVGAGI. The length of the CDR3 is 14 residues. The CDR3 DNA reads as TGTGCCAGCAAGAGACAGGGGGCTGGCACTGAAGCTTTCTTT. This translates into CASKRQGAGTEAFF.

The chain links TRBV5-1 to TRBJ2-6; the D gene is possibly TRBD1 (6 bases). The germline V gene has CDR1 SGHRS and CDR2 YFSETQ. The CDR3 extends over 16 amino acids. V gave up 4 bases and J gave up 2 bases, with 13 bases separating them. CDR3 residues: CASSVEAGAGANVLTF. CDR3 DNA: TGCGCCAGCAGCGTAGAAGCAGGGGCTGGGGCCAACGTCCTGACTTTC.

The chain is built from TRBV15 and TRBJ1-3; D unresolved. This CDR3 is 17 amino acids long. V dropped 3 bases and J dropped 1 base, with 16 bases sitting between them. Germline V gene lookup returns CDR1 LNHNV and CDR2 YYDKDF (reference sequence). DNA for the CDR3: TGTGCCACCAGCAGGGGTGGCAGCACCACATCTGGAAACACCATATATTTT. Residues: CATSRGGSTTSGNTIYF.

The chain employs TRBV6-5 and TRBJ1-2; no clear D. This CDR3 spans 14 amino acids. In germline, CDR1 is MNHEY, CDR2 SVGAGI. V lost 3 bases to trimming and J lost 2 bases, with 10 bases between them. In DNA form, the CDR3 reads TGTGCCAGCAGTTATGGCGGAGGAAACTATGGCTACACCTTC. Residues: CASSYGGGNYGYTF.

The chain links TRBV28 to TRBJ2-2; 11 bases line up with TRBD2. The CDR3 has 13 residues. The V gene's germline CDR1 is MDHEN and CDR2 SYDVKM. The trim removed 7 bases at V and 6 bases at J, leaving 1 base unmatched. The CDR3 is CASNSGRAGELFF. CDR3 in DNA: TGTGCCAGCAATAGCGGGAGGGCCGGGGAGCTGTTTTTT.

The DNA for the CDR3 is TGTGCCAGCAGGGTAGGCACAGATACGCAGTATTTT. Translating gives CASRVGTDTQYF. The V call is TRBV6-5, the J call TRBJ2-3; D uncertain. Looked up from germline, CDR1 is MNHEY and CDR2 is SVGAGI. The V and J ends lost 6 bases and 1 base respectively, with 5 bases between them. This CDR3 contains 12 residues.

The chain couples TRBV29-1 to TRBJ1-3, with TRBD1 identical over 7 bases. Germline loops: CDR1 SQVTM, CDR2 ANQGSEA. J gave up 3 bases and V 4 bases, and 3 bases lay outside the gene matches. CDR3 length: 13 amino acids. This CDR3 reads CSVGDSLGNTIYF. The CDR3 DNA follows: TGCAGCGTTGGGGACAGCCTTGGAAACACCATATATTTT.